This TCR beta chain was identified during a study of post-analysis software for immune sequencing data. As for the study in general: Relapsing-remitting, secondary progressive and progressive-relapsing multiple sclerosis courses were included.

Germline CDR1 is SNHLY and CDR2 is FYNNEI. Trimming shortened V by 0 bases and J by 5 bases, and 13 bases separated the two germline ends. The CDR3 sequence is 15 residues long. In regard to this clonotype: Its antigen is not known.

Regarding the study as a whole: Five or six TRBV segments, TRBV5-6, TRBV5-1 and TRBV20-1 among them, were found more frequent in patients than controls. Normalized Chao1 diversity was significantly reduced in patients versus controls. Strong co-clustering by F measure was evident for samples that had been prepared in the same batch.

The TCR beta cDNA libraries contained unique molecular identifiers. Once about 0.95 to 10 million T cells were used, roughly 0.5 million cDNA molecules resulted. TCRdb ran MiXCR on the PCR reads and lists one entry per CDR3 protein. The sample records around 400,000 distinct CDR3 sequences, less than 35% being singletons. The receptor's source is a girl aged 5-17 years with multiple sclerosis. The chain carries TRBV2 and TRBJ1-2; no clear D gene. The sequencing sample was made of blood. The CDR3 DNA sequence: TGTGCCAGCAGTGAAGCGCTTCCCCAGTCGTATGGCTACACCTTC. It encodes CASSEALPQSYGYTF.